The 4 T cell receptor beta chains below were found in one sample sequenced in a study of blood T cell repertoires in COVID-19 (dated by TCRdb to the early 2020s). Library preparation was by the immunoSEQ multiplex PCR assay. In TCRdb, the immuneACCESS table is reduced to in-frame sequences with V and J assigned. These tables do not hold every clone; where another copy was compared, an unresolved V gene accounts for under half, and the others remain unexplained. For this sample the table gives about 76,000 clones, of which about 85% were detected only once. The biggest ten clones account for about a tenth of the sample. The sample was peripheral blood. These receptors all stem from a man between 60 and 75 years old with COVID-19, enrolled during active disease.

This chain joins TRBV7-9 and TRBJ1-4; perhaps TRBD1 as D (5 bases). CDR1 is SEHNR and CDR2 is FQNEAQ in the germline V gene (reference sequence). V lost 2 bases and J 8 bases, leaving 18 bases between the germline ends. This CDR3 is 16 amino acids long. As DNA, the CDR3 is TGTGCCAGCAGCTTATGGGTTGCAGGGAGGAACGAAAAACTGTTTTTT. Its translation: CASSLWVAGRNEKLFF.

This chain connects TRBV3-1 (or the pseudogene TRBV3-2) to TRBJ2-1; D not resolved. V was shortened by 3 bases and J by 6 bases, with 6 bases between the two germline ends. Looked up from germline, CDR1 is LGHDT and CDR2 is YNNKEL (reference sequence). The CDR3 is 12 residues long. The CDR3 DNA reads TGTGCCAGCAGCCACCTAAGCAATGAGCAGTTCTTC. As protein: CASSHLSNEQFF.

The chain combines TRBV7-3 with TRBJ2-1, with 8 positions matching TRBD2. V trimming: 5 bases; J trimming: 9 bases; junction bases outside the gene matches: 6. The CDR3 loop spans 13 amino acids. Germline V gene data show CDR1 as SGHTA and CDR2 as FQGTGA. The CDR3 spells CASSPGTSSEQFF. The CDR3 region has the DNA TGTGCCAGCAGCCCCGGGACTAGTAGTGAGCAGTTCTTC.

CDR3 DNA sequence: TGTGCCAGCAGCCGGACTAGCGGGAGCGGCGAGCAGTTCTTC. Its protein product is CASSRTSGSGEQFF. This chain links TRBV7-3 with TRBJ2-1; TRBD2 matches at 13 bases. The CDR3 loop spans 14 amino acids. V trimming: 5 bases; J trimming: 10 bases; junction bases outside the gene matches: 5. CDR1 is SGHTA and CDR2 is FQGTGA in the germline V gene.